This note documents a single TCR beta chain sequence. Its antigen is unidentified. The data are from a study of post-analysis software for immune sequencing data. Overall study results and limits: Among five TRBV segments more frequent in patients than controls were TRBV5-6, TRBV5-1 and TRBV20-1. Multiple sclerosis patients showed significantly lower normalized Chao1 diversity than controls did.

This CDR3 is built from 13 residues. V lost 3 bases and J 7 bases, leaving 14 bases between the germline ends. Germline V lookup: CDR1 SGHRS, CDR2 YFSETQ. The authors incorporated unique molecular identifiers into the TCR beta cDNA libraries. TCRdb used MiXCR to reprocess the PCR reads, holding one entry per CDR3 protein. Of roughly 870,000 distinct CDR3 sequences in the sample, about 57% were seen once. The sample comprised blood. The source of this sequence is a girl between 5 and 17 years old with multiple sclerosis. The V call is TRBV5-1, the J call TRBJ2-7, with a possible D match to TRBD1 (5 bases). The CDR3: CASSSGSAREQYF. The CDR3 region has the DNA TGCGCCAGCAGCTCAGGGTCAGCTCGTGAGCAGTACTTC.